This T cell receptor (beta chain) is drawn from a study of T cell responses to AZD1222 COVID-19 vaccine. General observations from the study: Sampling captured repertoires only after the peak T cell response. With two AZD1222 doses given, Spike-specific TCR breadth and depth both rose. Clonal diversity was possibly underestimated; the donors were predominantly white British and more often female.

Comments on this clone: Antigen specificity is unknown.

The data were produced by immunoSEQ multiplex PCR, yet TCRdb's version contains in-frame clones alone and is incomplete. The data hold 140,000 to 150,000 clones, with more than 80% observed a single time. The V and J ends lost 0 bases and 4 bases, in that order; junction bases with no gene match: 6. The CDR3 runs 16 residues. In germline, CDR1 is SGHVS, CDR2 FQNEAQ. The specimen was peripheral blood, collected on day 0 of AZD1222 vaccination. The genes are TRBV7-8 and TRBJ1-1; 9 nucleotides line up with TRBD1. This sequence was found in an adult in good health. The CDR3 here is CASSLAQTGGSTEAFF. CDR3 bases: TGTGCCAGCAGCTTAGCCCAGACAGGGGGGAGCACTGAAGCTTTCTTT.